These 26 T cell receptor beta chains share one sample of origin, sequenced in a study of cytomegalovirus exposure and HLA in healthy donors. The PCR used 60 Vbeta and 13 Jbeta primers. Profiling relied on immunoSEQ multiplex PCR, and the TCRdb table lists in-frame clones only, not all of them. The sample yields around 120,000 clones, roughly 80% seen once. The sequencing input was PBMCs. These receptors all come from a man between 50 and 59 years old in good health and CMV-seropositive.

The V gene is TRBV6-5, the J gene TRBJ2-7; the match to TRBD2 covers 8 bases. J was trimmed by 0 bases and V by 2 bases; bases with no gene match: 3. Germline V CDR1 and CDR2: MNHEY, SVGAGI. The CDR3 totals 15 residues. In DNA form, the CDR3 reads TGTGCCAGCAGTTACATGGCGGGAGGCTCCTACGAGCAGTACTTC. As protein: CASSYMAGGSYEQYF.

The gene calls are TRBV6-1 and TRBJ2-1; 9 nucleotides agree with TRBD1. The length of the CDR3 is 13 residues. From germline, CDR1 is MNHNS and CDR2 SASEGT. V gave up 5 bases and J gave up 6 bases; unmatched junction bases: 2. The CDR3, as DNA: TGTGCCAGCAGTTTGGACAGGGGCAATGAGCAGTTCTTC. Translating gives CASSLDRGNEQFF.

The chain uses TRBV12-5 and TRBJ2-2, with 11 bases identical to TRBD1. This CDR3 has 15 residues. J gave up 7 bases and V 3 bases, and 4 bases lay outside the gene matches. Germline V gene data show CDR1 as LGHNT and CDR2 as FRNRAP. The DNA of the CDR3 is TGTGCTAGTGGTTTATGGACAGGGGGCCACGGGGAGCTGTTTTTT. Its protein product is CASGLWTGGHGELFF. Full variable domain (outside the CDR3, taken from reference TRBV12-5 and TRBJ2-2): DARVTQTPRHKVTEMGQEVTMRCQPILGHNTVFWYRQTMMQGLELLAYFRNRAPLDDSGMPKDRFSAEMPDATLATLKIQPSEPRDSAVYFCASGLWTGGHGELFFGEGSRLTVL.

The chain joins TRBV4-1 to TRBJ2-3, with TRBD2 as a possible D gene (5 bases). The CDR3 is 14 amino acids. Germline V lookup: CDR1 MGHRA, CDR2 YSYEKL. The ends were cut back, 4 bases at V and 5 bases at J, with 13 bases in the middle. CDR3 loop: CASSRGWEIDTQYF. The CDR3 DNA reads TGCGCCAGCAGCCGAGGGTGGGAGATAGATACGCAGTATTTT.

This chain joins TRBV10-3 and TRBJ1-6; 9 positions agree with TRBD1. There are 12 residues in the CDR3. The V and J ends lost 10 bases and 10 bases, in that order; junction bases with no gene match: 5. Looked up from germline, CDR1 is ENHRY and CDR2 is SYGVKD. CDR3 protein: CANRDRESPLHF. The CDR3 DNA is TGTGCCAACCGGGACAGGGAATCACCCCTCCACTTT.

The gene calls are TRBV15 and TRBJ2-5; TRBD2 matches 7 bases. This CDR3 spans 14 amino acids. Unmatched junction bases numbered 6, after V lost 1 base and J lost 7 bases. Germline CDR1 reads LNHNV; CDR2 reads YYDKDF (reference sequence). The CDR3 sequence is CATSRVRGEGTQYF. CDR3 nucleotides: TGTGCCACCAGCAGAGTACGGGGGGAAGGGACCCAGTACTTC.

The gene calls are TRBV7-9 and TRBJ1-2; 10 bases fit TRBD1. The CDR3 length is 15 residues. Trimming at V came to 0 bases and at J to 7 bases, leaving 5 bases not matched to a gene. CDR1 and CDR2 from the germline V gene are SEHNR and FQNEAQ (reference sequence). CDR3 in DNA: TGTGCCAGCAGCTTAGCGCGGGACAGGGGAGGTGGCTACACCTTC. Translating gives CASSLARDRGGGYTF.

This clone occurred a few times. The CDR3 bases are TGTGCCAGCAGTTATACAGGGACCGGAGCTTTCTTT. This gives the protein CASSYTGTGAFF. This rearrangement joins TRBV2 to TRBJ1-1, with a tentative D call TRBD1 (6 bases). This CDR3 has 12 amino acids. V was trimmed by 5 bases and J by 10 bases, leaving 14 bases between them. Germline CDR1 SNHLY, CDR2 FYNNEI.

The CDR3 is CASSLKATEQETQYF. The CDR3 bases are TGTGCCAGCAGCTTAAAGGCGACAGAACAAGAGACCCAGTACTTC. The gene calls are TRBV7-9 and TRBJ2-5, with a possible D match to TRBD1 (5 bases). The CDR3 is made up of 15 amino acids. The V end lost 2 bases, the J end lost 2 bases, and 12 bases lay between the germline ends. Germline V gene lookup returns CDR1 SEHNR and CDR2 FQNEAQ (reference sequence).

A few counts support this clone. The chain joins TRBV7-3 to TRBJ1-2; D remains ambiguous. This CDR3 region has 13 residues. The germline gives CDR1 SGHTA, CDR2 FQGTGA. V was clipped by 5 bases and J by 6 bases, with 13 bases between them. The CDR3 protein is CASSPRVTHGYTF. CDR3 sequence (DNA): TGTGCCAGCAGCCCCCGGGTGACCCATGGCTACACCTTC. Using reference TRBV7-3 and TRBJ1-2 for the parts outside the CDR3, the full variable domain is GAGVSQTPSNKVTEKGKYVELRCDPISGHTALYWYRQSLGQGPEFLIYFQGTGAADDSGLPNDRFFAVRPEGSVSTLKIQRTERGDSAVYLCASSPRVTHGYTFGSGTRLTVV.

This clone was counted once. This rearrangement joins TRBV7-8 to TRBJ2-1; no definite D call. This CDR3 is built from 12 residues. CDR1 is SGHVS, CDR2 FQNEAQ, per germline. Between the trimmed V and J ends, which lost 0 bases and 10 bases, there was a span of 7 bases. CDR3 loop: CASSLALTEQFF. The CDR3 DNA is TGTGCCAGCAGCTTAGCTTTGACAGAGCAGTTCTTC.

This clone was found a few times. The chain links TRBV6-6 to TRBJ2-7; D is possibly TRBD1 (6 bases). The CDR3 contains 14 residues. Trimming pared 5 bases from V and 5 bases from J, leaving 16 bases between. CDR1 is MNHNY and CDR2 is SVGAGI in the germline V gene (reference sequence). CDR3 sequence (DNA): TGTGCCAGCAGTCTCCGGGACCAGGGGCACGAGCAGTACTTC. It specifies CASSLRDQGHEQYF.

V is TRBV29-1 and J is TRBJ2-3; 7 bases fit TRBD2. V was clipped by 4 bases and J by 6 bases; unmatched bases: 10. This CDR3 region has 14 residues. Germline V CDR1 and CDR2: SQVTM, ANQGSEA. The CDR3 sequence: CSVATGLVTDTQYF. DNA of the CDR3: TGCAGCGTTGCGACTGGACTAGTAACCGATACGCAGTATTTT.

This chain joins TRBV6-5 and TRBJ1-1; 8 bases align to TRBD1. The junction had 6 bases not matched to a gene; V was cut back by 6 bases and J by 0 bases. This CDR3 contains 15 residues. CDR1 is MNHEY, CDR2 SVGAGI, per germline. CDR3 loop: CASSYRTGMNTEAFF. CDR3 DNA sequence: TGTGCCAGCAGCTACCGGACAGGGATGAACACTGAAGCTTTCTTT.

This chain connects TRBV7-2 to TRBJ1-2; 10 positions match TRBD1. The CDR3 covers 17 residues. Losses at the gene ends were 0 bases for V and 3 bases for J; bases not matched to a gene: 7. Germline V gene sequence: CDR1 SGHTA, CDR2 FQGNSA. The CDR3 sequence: CASSLAIGQGDDYGYTF. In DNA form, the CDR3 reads TGTGCCAGCAGCTTAGCGATAGGACAGGGGGACGACTATGGCTACACCTTC.

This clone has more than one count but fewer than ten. The CDR3: CASSSLAGGITDTQYF. Written as DNA, the CDR3 is TGCGCCAGCAGCTCACTAGCGGGGGGCATCACAGATACGCAGTATTTT. The genes are TRBV5-1 and TRBJ2-3; 12 bases fit TRBD2. After removal of 3 bases from V and 2 bases from J, the junction contained 4 bases not matched to a gene. This CDR3 contains 16 residues. CDR1 and CDR2 (germline): SGHRS, YFSETQ.

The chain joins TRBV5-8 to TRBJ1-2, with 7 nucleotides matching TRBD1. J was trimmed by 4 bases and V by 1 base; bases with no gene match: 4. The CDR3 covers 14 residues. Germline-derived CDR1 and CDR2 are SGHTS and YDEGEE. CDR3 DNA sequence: TGTGCCAGCAGCTTGTCCCGGGACAGCTATGGCTACACCTTC. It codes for CASSLSRDSYGYTF.

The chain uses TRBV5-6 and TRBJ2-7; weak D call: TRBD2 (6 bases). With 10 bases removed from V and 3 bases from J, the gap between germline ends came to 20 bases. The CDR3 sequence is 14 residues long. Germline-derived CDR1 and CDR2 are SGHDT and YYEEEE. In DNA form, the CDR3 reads TGTGCCTCCACTGGGGTTGGGGGGTACTACGAGCAGTACTTC. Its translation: CASTGVGGYYEQYF.

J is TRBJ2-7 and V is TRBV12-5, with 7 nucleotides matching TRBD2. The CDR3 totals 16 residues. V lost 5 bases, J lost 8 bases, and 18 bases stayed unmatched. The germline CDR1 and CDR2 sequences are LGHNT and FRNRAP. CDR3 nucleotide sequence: TGTGCTAGTGGTGGCAATTGGGGGGAGGGCCTTGGCAAGCAGTACTTC. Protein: CASGGNWGEGLGKQYF.

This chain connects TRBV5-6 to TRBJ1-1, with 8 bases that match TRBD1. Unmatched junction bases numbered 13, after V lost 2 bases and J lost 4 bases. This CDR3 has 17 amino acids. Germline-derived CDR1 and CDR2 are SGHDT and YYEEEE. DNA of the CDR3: TGTGCCAGCAGCTTACCTCGGACAGGGCAAAAGAGCACTGAAGCTTTCTTT. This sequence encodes CASSLPRTGQKSTEAFF.

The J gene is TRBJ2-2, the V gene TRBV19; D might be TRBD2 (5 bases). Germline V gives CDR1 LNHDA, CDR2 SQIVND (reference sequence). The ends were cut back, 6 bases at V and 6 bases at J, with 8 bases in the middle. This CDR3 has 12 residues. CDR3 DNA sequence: TGTGCCAGTAGCGAGGGAGCCGGGGAGCTGTTTTTT. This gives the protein CASSEGAGELFF.

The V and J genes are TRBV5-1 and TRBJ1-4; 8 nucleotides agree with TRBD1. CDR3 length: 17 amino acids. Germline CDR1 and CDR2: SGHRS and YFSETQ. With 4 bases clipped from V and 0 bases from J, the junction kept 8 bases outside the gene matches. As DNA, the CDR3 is TGCGCCAGCAGCCCCGGGACAGGCGATGCAACTAATGAAAAACTGTTTTTT. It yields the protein CASSPGTGDATNEKLFF.

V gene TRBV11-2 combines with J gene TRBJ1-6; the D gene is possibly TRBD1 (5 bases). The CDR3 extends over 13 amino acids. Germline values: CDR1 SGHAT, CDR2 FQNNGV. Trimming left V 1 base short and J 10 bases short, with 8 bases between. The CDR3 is CASSLVGGSPLHF. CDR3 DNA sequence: TGTGCCAGCAGCTTAGTGGGGGGGTCACCCCTCCACTTT.

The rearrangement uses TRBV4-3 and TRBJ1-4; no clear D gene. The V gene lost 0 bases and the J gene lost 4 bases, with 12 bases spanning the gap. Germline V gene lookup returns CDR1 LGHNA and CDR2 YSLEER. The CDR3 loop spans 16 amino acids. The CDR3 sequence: CASSQDYTSLNEKLFF. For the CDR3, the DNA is TGCGCCAGCAGCCAAGATTATACATCTCTTAATGAAAAACTGTTTTTT.

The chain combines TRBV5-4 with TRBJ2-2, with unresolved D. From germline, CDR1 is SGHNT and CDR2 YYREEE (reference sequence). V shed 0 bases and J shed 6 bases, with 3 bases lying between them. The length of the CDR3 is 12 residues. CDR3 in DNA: TGTGCCAGCAGCTTGGCGGCCGGGGAGCTGTTTTTT. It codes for CASSLAAGELFF.

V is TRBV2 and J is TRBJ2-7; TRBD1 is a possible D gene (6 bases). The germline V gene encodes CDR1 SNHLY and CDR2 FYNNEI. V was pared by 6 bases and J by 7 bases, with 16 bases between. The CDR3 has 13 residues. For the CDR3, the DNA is TGTGCCAGCAGCGCCCCCGACAGGTGGGAGCAGTACTTC. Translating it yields CASSAPDRWEQYF.